Presented here are 21 T cell receptor beta chains from one specimen sequenced in a study of T cell responses to AZD1222 COVID-19 vaccine (dated by TCRdb to 2020 to 2022). This specimen's time point label, per the study, means: sample from adult after SARS-CoV-2 infection, after symptom onset. To prepare the library, the immunoSEQ multiplex PCR assay was applied. In its TCRdb copy, this immuneACCESS table keeps in-frame sequences only and misses some clones. Where compared with another copy, unresolved V genes explain less than half of these, and the others have no known cause. The sample includes 140,000 to 150,000 clones, with around 94% observed a single time. The biggest ten clones account for 9.5% to 15% of the sample. Sequencing used peripheral blood, obtained after recovery from COVID-19. These receptors were taken from an adult who had recovered from COVID-19.

This clone came up once. The chain carries TRBV20-1 and TRBJ2-6, with D uncertain. The CDR3 is made up of 15 amino acids. CDR1 and CDR2 (germline): DFQATT, SNEGSKA (reference sequence). Trimming stripped 3 bases from V and 2 bases from J, with 11 bases between. This CDR3 reads CSASRSGPGANVLTF. The DNA of the CDR3 is TGCAGTGCTAGTAGAAGTGGGCCTGGGGCCAACGTCCTGACTTTC.

The chain joins TRBV11-2 to TRBJ2-2; the D gene is possibly TRBD2 (6 bases). This CDR3 has 14 amino acids. Between the trimmed V and J ends, which lost 5 bases and 5 bases, there was a span of 12 bases. Germline CDR1 SGHAT, CDR2 FQNNGV. The CDR3, as DNA: TGTGCCAGCAGCCCCGGGACTTTTACCGGGGAGCTGTTTTTT. Its protein product is CASSPGTFTGELFF. Based on the CDR3 plus reference TRBV11-2 and TRBJ2-2, the full variable domain is EAGVAQSPRYKIIEKRQSVAFWCNPISGHATLYWYQQILGQGPKLLIQFQNNGVVDDSQLPKDRFSAERLKGVDSTLKIQPAKLEDSAVYLCASSPGTFTGELFFGEGSRLTVL.

The chain uses TRBV2 and TRBJ2-7, with 9 bases that match TRBD2. The CDR3 loop spans 17 amino acids. With V trimmed by 6 bases and J by 6 bases, 18 bases remained unmatched. Germline V gene sequence: CDR1 SNHLY, CDR2 FYNNEI. Here the CDR3 reads CASSSPAKREALPEQYF. DNA for the CDR3: TGTGCCAGCAGCTCCCCGGCGAAGCGGGAGGCTTTACCCGAGCAGTACTTC.

This chain uses TRBV6-5 with TRBJ1-5, with D unresolved. V lost 6 bases, J lost 5 bases, and 11 bases lay in between. The CDR3 has 13 residues. Germline values: CDR1 MNHEY, CDR2 SVGAGI. The CDR3 nucleotides are TGTGCCAGCAGCCAGCGTTTCGATCAGCCCCAGCATTTT. Translation: CASSQRFDQPQHF.

This clone came up once. This rearrangement joins TRBV7-8 to TRBJ2-7; TRBD2 matches at 7 bases. With V trimmed by 0 bases and J by 2 bases, 1 base remained unmatched. This CDR3 is built from 14 residues. CDR1 and CDR2 from the germline V gene are SGHVS and FQNEAQ. In DNA form, the CDR3 reads TGTGCCAGCAGCTTAGCGGGGGGGGCCTACGAGCAGTACTTC. This encodes CASSLAGGAYEQYF.

The chain employs TRBV9 and TRBJ2-7; 9 bases align to TRBD2. V lost 4 bases and J lost 0; bases outside the gene matches: 8. CDR1 and CDR2 from the germline V gene are SGDLS and YYNGEE. The CDR3 contains 16 residues. This CDR3 is CASSHEGGRDSYEQYF. As DNA, the CDR3 is TGTGCCAGCAGCCATGAGGGCGGGAGGGACTCCTACGAGCAGTACTTC. The complete variable domain, with remaining parts taken from reference TRBV9 and TRBJ2-7, reads DSGVTQTPKHLITATGQRVTLRCSPRSGDLSVYWYQQSLDQGLQFLIQYYNGEERAKGNILERFSAQQFPDLHSELNLSSLELGDSALYFCASSHEGGRDSYEQYFGPGTRLTVT.

The gene calls are TRBV5-1 and TRBJ2-5; D is undetermined. The CDR3 covers 13 residues. The V end was cut by 4 bases, the J end by 1 base, with 8 bases between. The V gene's germline CDR1 is SGHRS and CDR2 YFSETQ. CDR3 coding DNA: TGCGCCAGCAGCCCCGTCCTCCAAGAGACCCAGTACTTC. This codes for CASSPVLQETQYF.

The chain uses TRBV7-2 and TRBJ2-1, with D possibly being TRBD1 (6 bases). Trimming cost V 2 bases and J 6 bases, with 8 bases left between them. Per germline, CDR1 SGHTA and CDR2 FQGNSA. CDR3 length: 13 residues. The CDR3, as DNA: TGTGCCAGCAGCTTACTGGGGGCCAATGAGCAGTTCTTC. The encoded protein is CASSLLGANEQFF.

This sequence joins TRBV5-4 and TRBJ1-1, with 11 bases identical to TRBD1. The CDR3 runs to 16 residues. The V gene end was trimmed by 4 bases and the J gene end by 5 bases; junction bases not matched to a gene: 10. The V gene's germline CDR1 is SGHNT and CDR2 YYREEE (reference sequence). As DNA, the CDR3 is TGTGCCAGCAGCCCTCAAGGGACAGGGGGGATAACTGAAGCTTTCTTT. As protein: CASSPQGTGGITEAFF. The full variable domain, in which reference TRBV5-4 and TRBJ1-1 provide the parts outside the CDR3, is ETGVTQSPTHLIKTRGQQVTLRCSSQSGHNTVSWYQQALGQGPQFIFQYYREEENGRGNFPPRFSGLQFPNYSSELNVNALELDDSALYLCASSPQGTGGITEAFFGQGTRLTVV.

The rearrangement joins TRBV9 to TRBJ2-3; no firm D call. The CDR3 contains 15 residues. The germline V gene encodes CDR1 SGDLS and CDR2 YYNGEE. With 0 bases removed from V and 6 bases from J, the gap between germline ends came to 14 bases. The CDR3 loop is CASSVDARAWDTQYF. In DNA form, the CDR3 reads TGTGCCAGCAGCGTAGATGCCCGGGCGTGGGATACGCAGTATTTT.

The CDR3 protein is CASSVGLADKYNEQFF. For the CDR3, the DNA is TGTGCCAGCAGCGTAGGACTAGCGGATAAATACAATGAGCAGTTCTTC. The chain combines TRBV9 with TRBJ2-1; TRBD2 matches at 9 bases. CDR3 length: 16 amino acids. Germline V gene sequence: CDR1 SGDLS, CDR2 YYNGEE. V dropped 0 bases and J dropped 4; count of bases not matched to a gene: 5. Combining the CDR3 with reference TRBV9 and TRBJ2-1 gives the whole variable domain DSGVTQTPKHLITATGQRVTLRCSPRSGDLSVYWYQQSLDQGLQFLIQYYNGEERAKGNILERFSAQQFPDLHSELNLSSLELGDSALYFCASSVGLADKYNEQFFGPGTRLTVL.

This sequence joins TRBV5-1 and TRBJ2-7, with D possibly being TRBD2 (5 bases). Trimming shortened V by 0 bases and J by 5 bases, and 15 bases separated the two germline ends. The germline CDR1 and CDR2 sequences are SGHRS and YFSETQ. The CDR3 contains 15 residues. CDR3 protein: CASSLGLPGRNEQYF. The CDR3 bases are TGCGCCAGCAGCTTGGGATTGCCGGGGAGAAACGAGCAGTACTTC.

The chain carries TRBV19 and TRBJ1-5; a possible D gene is TRBD1 (5 bases). Trimming pared 0 bases from V and 3 bases from J, leaving 15 bases between. Germline V gene data show CDR1 as LNHDA and CDR2 as SQIVND (reference sequence). CDR3 length equals 17 residues. The CDR3 bases are TGTGCCAGTAGTATAGAGTGGGGGACGGCCACCAATCAGCCCCAGCATTTT. It yields the protein CASSIEWGTATNQPQHF.

There are a few counts of this clone. This sequence joins TRBV4-1 and TRBJ1-2; D is uncertain. This CDR3 spans 12 amino acids. Trimming cost V 0 bases and J 4 bases, with 3 bases left between them. CDR1 is MGHRA, CDR2 YSYEKL, per germline. The CDR3 spells CASSQDSYGYTF. The DNA for the CDR3 is TGCGCCAGCAGCCAAGACAGCTATGGCTACACCTTC.

V is TRBV7-9 and J is TRBJ1-4; D is uncertain. The CDR3 consists of 13 residues. V lost 6 bases, J lost 8 bases, and 13 bases lay in between. CDR1 is SEHNR and CDR2 is FQNEAQ in the germline V gene (reference sequence). The CDR3 reads CASSQDLIEKLFF. In DNA form, the CDR3 reads TGTGCCAGCAGTCAAGACCTCATCGAAAAACTGTTTTTT.

As DNA, the CDR3 is TGTGCCAGCAGCGTAGGGTCGGCTAGCGGGACCTACGAGCAGTACTTC. Translation: CASSVGSASGTYEQYF. The chain has TRBV9 and TRBJ2-7; 9 positions match TRBD2. V was pared by 0 bases and J by 2 bases, with 6 bases of the junction left unmatched. CDR1 is SGDLS and CDR2 is YYNGEE in the germline V gene. The CDR3 is made up of 16 amino acids.

The chain recombines TRBV12-3 or TRBV12-4 with TRBJ2-7; D is undetermined. V lost 9 bases to trimming and J lost 3 bases, with 6 bases between them. The CDR3 totals 10 residues. In nucleotides, the CDR3 is TGTGCCAGGAGAATCTACGAGCAGTACTTC. As protein: CARRIYEQYF.

This sequence joins TRBV28 and TRBJ2-3, with 7 positions matching TRBD2. In germline, CDR1 is MDHEN, CDR2 SYDVKM. Unmatched junction bases numbered 24, after V lost 3 bases and J lost 0 bases. This CDR3 contains 22 residues. The CDR3 sequence: CASSFLLASRLEEETSTDTQYF. The CDR3 DNA is TGTGCCAGCAGTTTTCTACTAGCGAGTAGGTTAGAAGAAGAGACTAGCACAGATACGCAGTATTTT.

The rearrangement joins TRBV9 to TRBJ1-4, with D hard to call. The germline gives CDR1 SGDLS, CDR2 YYNGEE. The CDR3 is made up of 18 amino acids. V was cut by 0 bases and J by 0 bases, with 15 bases left in between. This CDR3 is CASSVGKMSGATNEKLFF. The CDR3 coding sequence is TGTGCCAGCAGCGTAGGGAAAATGAGCGGAGCAACTAATGAAAAACTGTTTTTT.

The V gene is TRBV10-3, the J gene TRBJ1-1, with D possibly matching TRBD1 (5 bases). Deletions cut 6 bases from V and 4 bases from J, with 12 bases between. The CDR3 spans 13 residues. CDR1 and CDR2 (germline): ENHRY, SYGVKD. The CDR3: CAIRDNKGTEAFF. The CDR3 DNA reads TGTGCCATCAGGGACAATAAGGGCACTGAAGCTTTCTTT.

This chain uses TRBV19 with TRBJ1-1; possibly TRBD1 for D (5 bases). V was pared by 5 bases and J by 8 bases, with 9 bases between. The CDR3 spans 11 residues. The germline V gene has CDR1 LNHDA and CDR2 SQIVND (reference sequence). The CDR3 sequence is CASSLGTEAFF. In DNA, the CDR3 is TGTGCCAGTAGTTTGGGGACCGAAGCTTTCTTT.